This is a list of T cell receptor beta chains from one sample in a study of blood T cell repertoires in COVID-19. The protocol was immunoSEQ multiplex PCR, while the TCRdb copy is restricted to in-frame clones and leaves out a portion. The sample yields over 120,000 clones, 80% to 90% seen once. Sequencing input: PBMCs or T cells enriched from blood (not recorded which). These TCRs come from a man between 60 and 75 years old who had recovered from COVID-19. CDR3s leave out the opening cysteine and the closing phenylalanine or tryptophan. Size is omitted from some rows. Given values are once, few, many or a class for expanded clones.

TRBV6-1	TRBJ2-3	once	ASSAGTGIAADTQY
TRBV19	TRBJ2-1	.	ASSQRGLGEQF
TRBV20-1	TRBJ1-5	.	SASAQGSGQPQH
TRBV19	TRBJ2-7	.	ASYRDHEQY
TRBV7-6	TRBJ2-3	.	ASSLGAGVATDTQY
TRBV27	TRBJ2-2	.	ASTGFTGELF
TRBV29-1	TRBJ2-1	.	SVRHSSYNEQF
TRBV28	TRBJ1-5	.	ASSITGGLGQPQH
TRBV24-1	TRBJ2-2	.	ATSDPRTAGELF
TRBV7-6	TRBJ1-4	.	ASSLGVAGGNEKLF
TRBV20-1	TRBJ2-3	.	SASKQTSTDTQY
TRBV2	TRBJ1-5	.	ASSEVYRGPQPQH
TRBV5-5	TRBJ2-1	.	ASSLSGTSGEQF
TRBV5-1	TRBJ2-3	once	ASSLDLAMSDTQY
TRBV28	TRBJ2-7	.	ASSLRLAAIYEQY
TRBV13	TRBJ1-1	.	ASSYAGGAMGAF
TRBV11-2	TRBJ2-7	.	ATSDRRDREQY
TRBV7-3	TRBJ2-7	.	ASKRDRFSYEQY
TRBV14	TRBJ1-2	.	ASSQKVGEASYGYT
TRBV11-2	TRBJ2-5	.	ASSFRGNRQETQY
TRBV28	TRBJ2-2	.	ASRAGGGGTGELF
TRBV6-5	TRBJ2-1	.	ASSSGLEPLYNEQF
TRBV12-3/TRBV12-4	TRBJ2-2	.	ASSFDTGELF
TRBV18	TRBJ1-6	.	ASSPRDSYNSPLH
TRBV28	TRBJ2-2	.	ASSLTGELF
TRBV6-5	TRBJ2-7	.	ASSLSGGYYEQY